Sequencing of this TCR beta chain was carried out in a study of blood T cells in healthy people across ages (dated by TCRdb to between 2015 and 2016). Describing the broader study: In model experiments, template switching captured roughly one uniquely barcoded TCR beta cDNA molecule for every two T cells. Age-related changes in TCR beta repertoire diversity were measured in the study by deep sequencing normalized with unique cDNA molecular identifiers. The donors were split into four age groups: young (average around 15 years), middle-aged (about 40), aged (over 55) and long-lived (approximately 80). To avoid experimental bias, donors of different ages were randomly spread across the sequencing lanes. Two additional independent replicas of 1 million unique cDNA reads from the same blood draw were analyzed for two donors (one aged 18 to 30 and one aged 80 or older). General conclusions and limits of the study: There was a strong correlation between observed TCR beta diversity and the percentage of naive T cells measured by flow cytometry. Compared with the aged group, more naive CD4+ T cells, fewer expanded clones and increased TCR diversity were shown by the long-lived group, suggesting age selection. Observed TCR beta diversity per million T cells fell roughly linearly with age, and a significant reduction was already apparent by age about 38. Since profiling was done on bulk unsorted PBMCs, naive and antigen-experienced compartments could not be conclusively compared. Donor CMV infection status was unknown, potentially confounding age-related changes in expanded clonotypes. Estimates of total diversity from one million sequenced T cells were regarded as lower bounds and underestimates.

The donors were roughly 40 Caucasian individuals from Russia, aged roughly 6 to 100 years, who were systemically healthy. Roughly 9 milliliters of peripheral blood were drawn from each donor into EDTA-treated Vacutainer tubes. Ficoll-Paque density-gradient centrifugation was used to isolate PBMCs, with at least 6 million obtained per sample. Trizol reagent was used to extract total RNA from the PBMCs, yielding at least 6 micrograms per sample. Naive CD45RAhigh/CD27high T cell percentages were measured by flow cytometry on a PBMC aliquot from every donor. Libraries were prepared through 5' RACE. A second 7 to 11 cycle PCR used a sample-barcoded 5' primer and a J-beta primer mix. A unique molecular identifier was introduced onto each TCR beta cDNA molecule by a template-switch 5' adaptor carrying 12 random nucleotides. At least 2.5 million CDR3-containing paired-end reads were obtained from each sample. First-strand cDNA was synthesized from all RNA with the Mint cDNA synthesis kit, primed by a TRBC-specific oligonucleotide. All cDNA was treated with uracil-DNA glycosylase and then went through a first 18-cycle PCR with the universal primers M1SS and BC2_uni_R. Regarding the original processing steps: For normalization, 1 million high-quality reads, each with a distinct molecular identifier, were randomly selected from each sample. Reads sharing molecular identifiers were discarded rather than binned into consensus sequences. MiTCR, with a Q25 quality threshold and the strictest error-elimination algorithm, was used for CDR3 identification, clonotype clustering and error correction. A nonparametric unseen species model with Euler transformation was used to estimate lower-bound total TCR beta diversity. TCRdb redid the processing of the public reads, applying fastp at Q25 and MiXCR, and retained in-frame beta chains. Every CDR3 protein is listed once, alongside the most common genes and DNA of its rows. These V and J calls are TCRdb output, not the study's own analysis. The sample table contains 1,800,000 or so distinct CDR3 sequences; only one count was recorded for about two fifths of them. The leading ten clones occupy under 30% of the sample.

CDR1 is given as MNHEY and CDR2 as SVGEGT, both from the germline V gene. Trimming at the junction amounts to 2 bases on V and 2 bases on J, and the germline ends lie 12 bases apart. From its cysteine to its phenylalanine, the CDR3 spans 15 amino acids. CDR3 DNA is the only sequence kept; it has 45 bases, read in frame from the first base. With regard to this clonotype: Its cognate antigen has yet to be identified. It has no much larger one-base neighbor in the sample; base qualities were not kept.

The chain is encoded by TRBV6-2 or TRBV6-3 joined to TRBJ2-5, and perhaps TRBD2 as D gene, on 6 matching bases. The TCR was taken from a human donor in good health. Sequencing input: blood. The CDR3 region reads CASSYGGAFQETQYF. The nucleotides read TGTGCCAGCAGTTACGGCGGGGCCTTTCAAGAGACCCAGTACTTC.